This T cell receptor (beta chain) was documented in a study of cytomegalovirus exposure and HLA in healthy donors. This CDR3 contains 16 residues. Trimming removed 5 bases from V and 2 bases from J; junction bases left unmatched: 10. Germline lookup yields CDR1 MDHEN and CDR2 SYDVKM. Study-level findings and limits: Reportedly, cytomegalovirus status was diagnosed with high sensitivity and specificity. Based on reports, TCR beta sequences accurately predicted HLA-A and HLA-B alleles for most subjects.

13 Jbeta primers and 60 Vbeta primers were used for the PCR. Assay used: immunoSEQ multiplex PCR; TCRdb lists only in-frame clones, some missing. The sample has 200,000 or so clones; 70% to 90% are singletons. As for this clone: No antigen is known for it.

The chain couples TRBV28 to TRBJ2-3; 7 nucleotides line up with TRBD1. The TCR was taken from a human donor in good health. The sample comprised PBMCs. CDR3: CASSPIGTADTDTQYF. The CDR3 DNA is TGTGCCAGCAGTCCTATCGGGACAGCCGACACAGATACGCAGTATTTT. Filled out from reference TRBV28 and TRBJ2-3, the complete variable domain reads DVKVTQSSRYLVKRTGEKVFLECVQDMDHENMFWYRQDPGLGLRLIYFSYDVKMKEKGDIPEGYSVSREKKERFSLILESASTNQTSMYLCASSPIGTADTDTQYFGPGTRLTVL.